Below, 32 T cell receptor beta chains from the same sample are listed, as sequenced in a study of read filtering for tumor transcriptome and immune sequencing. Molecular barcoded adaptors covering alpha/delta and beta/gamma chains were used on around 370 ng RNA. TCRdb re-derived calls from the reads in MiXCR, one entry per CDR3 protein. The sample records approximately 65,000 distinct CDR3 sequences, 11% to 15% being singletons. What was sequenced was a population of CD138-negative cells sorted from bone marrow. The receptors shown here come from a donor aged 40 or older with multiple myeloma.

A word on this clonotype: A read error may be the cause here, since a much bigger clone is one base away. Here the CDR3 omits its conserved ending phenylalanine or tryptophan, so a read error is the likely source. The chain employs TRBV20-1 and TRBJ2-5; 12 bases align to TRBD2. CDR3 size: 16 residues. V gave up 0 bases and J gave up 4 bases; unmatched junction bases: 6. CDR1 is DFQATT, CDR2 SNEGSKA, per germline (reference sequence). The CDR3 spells CSARDLTSGSVETQYS. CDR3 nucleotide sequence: TGCAGTGCTAGAGATTTGACTAGCGGGAGCGTAGAGACCCAGTACTCC.

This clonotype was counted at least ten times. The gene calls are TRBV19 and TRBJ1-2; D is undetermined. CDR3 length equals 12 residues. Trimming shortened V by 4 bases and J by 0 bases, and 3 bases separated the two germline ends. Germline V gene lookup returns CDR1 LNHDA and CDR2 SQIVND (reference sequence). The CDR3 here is CASSKANYGYTF. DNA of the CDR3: TGTGCCAGTAGTAAAGCTAACTATGGCTACACCTTC.

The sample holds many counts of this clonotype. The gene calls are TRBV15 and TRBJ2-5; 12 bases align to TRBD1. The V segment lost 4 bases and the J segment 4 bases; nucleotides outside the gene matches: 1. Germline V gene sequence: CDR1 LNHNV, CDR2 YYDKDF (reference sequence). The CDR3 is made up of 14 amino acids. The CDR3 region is CATSKGQGAETQYF. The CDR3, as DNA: TGTGCCACCAGCAAGGGACAGGGGGCAGAGACCCAGTACTTC.

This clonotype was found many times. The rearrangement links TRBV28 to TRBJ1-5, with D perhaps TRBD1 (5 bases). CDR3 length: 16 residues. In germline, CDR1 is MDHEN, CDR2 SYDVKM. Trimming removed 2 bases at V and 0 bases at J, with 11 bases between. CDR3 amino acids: CASSLQGRGSNQPQHF. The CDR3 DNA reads TGTGCCAGCAGTTTACAGGGCCGGGGTAGCAATCAGCCCCAGCATTTT.

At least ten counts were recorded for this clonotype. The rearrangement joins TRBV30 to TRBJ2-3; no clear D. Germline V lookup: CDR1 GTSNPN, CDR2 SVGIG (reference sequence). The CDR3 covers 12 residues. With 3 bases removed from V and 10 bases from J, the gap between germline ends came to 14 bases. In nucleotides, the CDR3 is TGTGCCTGGAGAGGTGGCGCTCCTCCGCAGTATTTT. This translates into CAWRGGAPPQYF.

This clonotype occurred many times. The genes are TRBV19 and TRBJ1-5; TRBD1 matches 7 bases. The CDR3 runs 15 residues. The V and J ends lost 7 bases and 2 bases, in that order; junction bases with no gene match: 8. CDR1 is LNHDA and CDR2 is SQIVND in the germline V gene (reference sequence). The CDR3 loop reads CASTDRVWGNQPQHF. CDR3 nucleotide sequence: TGTGCCAGTACTGACAGGGTCTGGGGCAATCAGCCCCAGCATTTT.

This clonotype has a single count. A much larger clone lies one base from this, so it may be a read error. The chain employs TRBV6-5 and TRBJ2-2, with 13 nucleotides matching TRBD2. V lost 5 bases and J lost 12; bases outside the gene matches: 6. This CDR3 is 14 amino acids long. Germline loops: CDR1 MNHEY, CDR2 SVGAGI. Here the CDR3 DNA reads TGTGCCAGCAGTAAAGGGACTAGCGGGGTGCAGCTGTTTTTT. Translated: CASSKGTSGVQLFF.

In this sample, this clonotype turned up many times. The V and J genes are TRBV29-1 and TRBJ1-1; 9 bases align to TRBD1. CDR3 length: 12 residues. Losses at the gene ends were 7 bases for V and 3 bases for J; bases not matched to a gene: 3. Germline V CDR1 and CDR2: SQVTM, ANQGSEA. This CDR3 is CSARQGDTEAFF. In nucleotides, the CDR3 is TGCAGCGCTCGACAGGGGGACACTGAAGCTTTCTTT.

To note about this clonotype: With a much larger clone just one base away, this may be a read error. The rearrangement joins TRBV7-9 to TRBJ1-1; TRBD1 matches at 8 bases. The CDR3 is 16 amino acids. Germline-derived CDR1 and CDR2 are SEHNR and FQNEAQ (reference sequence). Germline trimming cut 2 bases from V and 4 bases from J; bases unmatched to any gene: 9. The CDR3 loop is CASSLLSSRGLTEAFF. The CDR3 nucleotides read TGTGCCAGCAGCTTATTATCGAGCAGGGGGCTCACTGAAGCTTTCTTT.

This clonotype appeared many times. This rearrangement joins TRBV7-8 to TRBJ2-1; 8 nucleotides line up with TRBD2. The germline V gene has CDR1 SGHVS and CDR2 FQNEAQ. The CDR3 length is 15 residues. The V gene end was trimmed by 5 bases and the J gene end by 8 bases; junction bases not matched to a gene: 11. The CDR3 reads CASSPTSGPGDEQFF. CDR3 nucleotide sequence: TGTGCCAGCAGCCCCACTAGCGGTCCTGGTGATGAGCAGTTCTTC.

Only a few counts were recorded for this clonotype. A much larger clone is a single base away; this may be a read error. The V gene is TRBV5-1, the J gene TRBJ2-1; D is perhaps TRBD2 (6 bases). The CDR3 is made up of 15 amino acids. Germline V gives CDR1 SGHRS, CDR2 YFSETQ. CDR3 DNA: TGCGCCAGCAGGACCGCCGGCGGGACCTACAATGAGCGGTTCTTC. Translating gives CASRTAGGTYNERFF.

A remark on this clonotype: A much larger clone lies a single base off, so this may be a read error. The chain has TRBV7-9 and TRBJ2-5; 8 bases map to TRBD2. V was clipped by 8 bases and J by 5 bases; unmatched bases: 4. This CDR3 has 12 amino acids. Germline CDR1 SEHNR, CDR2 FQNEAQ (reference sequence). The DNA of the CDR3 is TGTGCCAGCGGCCGGGAGGGGGAGACCCAGTACTTC. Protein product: CASGREGETQYF.

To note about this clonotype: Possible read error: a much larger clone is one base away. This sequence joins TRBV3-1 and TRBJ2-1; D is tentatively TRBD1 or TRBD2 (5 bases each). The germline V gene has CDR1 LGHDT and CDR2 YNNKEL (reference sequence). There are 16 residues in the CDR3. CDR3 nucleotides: TGTGCCAGCAGCCCCGAGAGGGGATCCTCATACAATGGGCAGTTCTTC. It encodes CASSPERGSSYNGQFF.

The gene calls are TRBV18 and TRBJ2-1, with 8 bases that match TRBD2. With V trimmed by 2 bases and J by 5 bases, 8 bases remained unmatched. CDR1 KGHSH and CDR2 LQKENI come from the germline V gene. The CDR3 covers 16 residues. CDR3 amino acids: CASSPAGGGSDNEQFF. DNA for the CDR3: TGTGCCAGCTCACCAGCCGGGGGGGGATCGGACAATGAGCAGTTCTTC.

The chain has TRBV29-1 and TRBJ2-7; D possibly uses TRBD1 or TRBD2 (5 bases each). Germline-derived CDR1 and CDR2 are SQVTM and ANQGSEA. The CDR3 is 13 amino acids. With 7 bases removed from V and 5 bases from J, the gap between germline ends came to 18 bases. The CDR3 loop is CSGRDPYSHEQYF. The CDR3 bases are TGCAGCGGCCGGGACCCCTACTCTCACGAGCAGTACTTC.

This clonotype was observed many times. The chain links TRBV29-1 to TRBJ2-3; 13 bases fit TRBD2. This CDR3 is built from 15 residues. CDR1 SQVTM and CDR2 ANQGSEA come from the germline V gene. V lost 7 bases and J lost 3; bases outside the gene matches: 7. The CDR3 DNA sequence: TGCAGCGGCCGACTAGCGGGAGGAGGTACAGATACGCAGTATTTT. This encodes CSGRLAGGGTDTQYF.

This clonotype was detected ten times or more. In DNA form, the CDR3 reads TGTGCAAGTCGCTTAGTGAGGGGTTCCCATGGCTACACCTTC. Encoded protein: CASRLVRGSHGYTF. V gene TRBV12-2 combines with J gene TRBJ1-2; the table assigns TRBD1, which was not confirmed against the DNA. TRBV12-2 is a documented pseudogene. The CDR3 extends over 14 amino acids.

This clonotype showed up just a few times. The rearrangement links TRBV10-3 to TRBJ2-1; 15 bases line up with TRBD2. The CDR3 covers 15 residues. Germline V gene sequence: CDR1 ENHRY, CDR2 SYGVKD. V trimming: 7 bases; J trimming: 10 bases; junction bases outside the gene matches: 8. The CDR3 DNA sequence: TGTGCCATCACGGGACTAGCGGGAGGTGTAGGGGAGCAGTTCTTC. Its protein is CAITGLAGGVGEQFF.

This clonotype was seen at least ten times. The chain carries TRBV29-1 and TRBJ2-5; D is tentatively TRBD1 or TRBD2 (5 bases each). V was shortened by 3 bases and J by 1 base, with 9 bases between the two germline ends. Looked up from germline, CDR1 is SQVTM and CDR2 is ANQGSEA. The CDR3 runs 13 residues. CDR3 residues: CSVERDRQETQYF. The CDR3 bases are TGCAGCGTTGAGAGGGACCGCCAAGAGACCCAGTACTTC.

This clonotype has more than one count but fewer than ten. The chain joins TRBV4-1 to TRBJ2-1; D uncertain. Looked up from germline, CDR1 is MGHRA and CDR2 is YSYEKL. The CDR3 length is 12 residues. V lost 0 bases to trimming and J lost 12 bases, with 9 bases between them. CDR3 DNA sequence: TGCGCCAGCAGCCAAGATAGTAGGGTGCAGTTCTTC. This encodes CASSQDSRVQFF.

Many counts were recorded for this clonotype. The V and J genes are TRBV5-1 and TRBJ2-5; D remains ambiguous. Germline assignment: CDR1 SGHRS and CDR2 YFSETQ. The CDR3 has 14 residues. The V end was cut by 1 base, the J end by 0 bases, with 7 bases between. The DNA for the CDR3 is TGCGCCAGCAGCTTGCTCAGTTACCAAGAGACCCAGTACTTC. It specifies CASSLLSYQETQYF.

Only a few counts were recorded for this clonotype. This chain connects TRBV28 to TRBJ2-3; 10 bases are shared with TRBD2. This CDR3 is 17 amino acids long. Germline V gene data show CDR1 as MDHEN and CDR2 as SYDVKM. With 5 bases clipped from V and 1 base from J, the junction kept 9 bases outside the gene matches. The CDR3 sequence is CASSLWASGSGTDTQYF. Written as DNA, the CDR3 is TGTGCCAGCAGTCTGTGGGCTAGCGGGAGCGGCACAGATACGCAGTATTTT.

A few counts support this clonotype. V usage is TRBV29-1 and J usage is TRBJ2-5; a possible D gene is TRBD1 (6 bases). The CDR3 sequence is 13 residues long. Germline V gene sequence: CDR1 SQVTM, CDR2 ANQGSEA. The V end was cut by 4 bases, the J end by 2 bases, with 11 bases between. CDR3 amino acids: CSVVRQGQETQYF. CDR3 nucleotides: TGCAGCGTTGTTCGGCAGGGGCAAGAGACCCAGTACTTC.

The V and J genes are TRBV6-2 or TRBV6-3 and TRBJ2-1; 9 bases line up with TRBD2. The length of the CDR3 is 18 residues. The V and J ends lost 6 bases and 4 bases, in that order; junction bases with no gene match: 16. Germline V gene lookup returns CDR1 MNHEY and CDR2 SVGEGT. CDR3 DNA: TGTGCCAGCAGAGGCCCTCAGTTAGCGGGAGAGTTTTACAATGAGCAGTTCTTC. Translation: CASRGPQLAGEFYNEQFF.

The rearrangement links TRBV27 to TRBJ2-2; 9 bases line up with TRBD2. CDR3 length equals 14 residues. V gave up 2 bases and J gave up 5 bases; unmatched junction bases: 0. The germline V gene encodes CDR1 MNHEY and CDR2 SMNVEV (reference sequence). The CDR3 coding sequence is TGTGCCAGCAGTTTAAGCGGGAGGACCGGGGAGCTGTTTTTT. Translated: CASSLSGRTGELFF.

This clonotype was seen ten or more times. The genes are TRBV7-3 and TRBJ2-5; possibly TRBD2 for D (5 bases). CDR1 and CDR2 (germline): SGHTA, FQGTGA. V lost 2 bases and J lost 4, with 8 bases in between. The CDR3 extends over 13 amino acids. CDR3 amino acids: CASSLGGPETQYF. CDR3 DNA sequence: TGTGCCAGCAGCTTAGGCGGGCCAGAGACCCAGTACTTC.

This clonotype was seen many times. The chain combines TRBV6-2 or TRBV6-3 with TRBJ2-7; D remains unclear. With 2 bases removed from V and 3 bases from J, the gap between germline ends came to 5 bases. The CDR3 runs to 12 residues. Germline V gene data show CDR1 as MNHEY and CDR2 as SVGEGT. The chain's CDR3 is CASSYSIYEQYF. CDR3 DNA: TGTGCCAGCAGTTACAGTATCTACGAGCAGTACTTC.

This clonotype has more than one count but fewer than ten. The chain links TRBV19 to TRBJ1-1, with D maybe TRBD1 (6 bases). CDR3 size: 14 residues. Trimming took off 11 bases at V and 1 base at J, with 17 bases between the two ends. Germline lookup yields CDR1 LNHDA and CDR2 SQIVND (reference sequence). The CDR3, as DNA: TGTGCCGCGAACGACAGGCGCGGGAACACTGAAGCTTTCTTT. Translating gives CAANDRRGNTEAFF.

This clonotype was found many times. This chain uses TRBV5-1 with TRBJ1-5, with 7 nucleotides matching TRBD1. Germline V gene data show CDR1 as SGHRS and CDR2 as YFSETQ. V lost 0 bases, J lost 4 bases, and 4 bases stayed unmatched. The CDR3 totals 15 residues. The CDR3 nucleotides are TGCGCCAGCAGCTTGGCCGGGACAGATAATCAGCCCCAGCATTTT. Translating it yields CASSLAGTDNQPQHF.

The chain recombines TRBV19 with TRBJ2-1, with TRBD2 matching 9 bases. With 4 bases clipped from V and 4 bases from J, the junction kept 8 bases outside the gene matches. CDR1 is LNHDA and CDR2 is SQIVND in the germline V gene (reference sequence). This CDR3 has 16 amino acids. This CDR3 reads CASSRSTSGGYNEQFF. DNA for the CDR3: TGTGCCAGTAGTAGGTCGACTAGCGGAGGGTACAATGAGCAGTTCTTC.

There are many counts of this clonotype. CDR3 sequence (DNA): TGCGCCAGCGGACAGTCCGGGGAGCTGTTTTTT. Its translation: CASGQSGELFF. V is TRBV10-2 and J is TRBJ2-2, with D perhaps TRBD1 (6 bases). The CDR3 totals 11 residues. Per the germline V gene, CDR1 is WSHSY and CDR2 is SAAADI. Deletions cut 8 bases from V and 6 bases from J, with 7 bases between.

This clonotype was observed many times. The DNA of the CDR3 is TGTGCCAGCAGCGGACAGGGGGCGGTAGGCAATCAGCCCCAGCATTTT. This sequence encodes CASSGQGAVGNQPQHF. The J gene is TRBJ1-5, the V gene TRBV28; 11 nucleotides line up with TRBD1. Germline CDR1 and CDR2: MDHEN and SYDVKM. The CDR3 has 16 residues. The trim removed 6 bases at V and 2 bases at J, leaving 6 bases unmatched.